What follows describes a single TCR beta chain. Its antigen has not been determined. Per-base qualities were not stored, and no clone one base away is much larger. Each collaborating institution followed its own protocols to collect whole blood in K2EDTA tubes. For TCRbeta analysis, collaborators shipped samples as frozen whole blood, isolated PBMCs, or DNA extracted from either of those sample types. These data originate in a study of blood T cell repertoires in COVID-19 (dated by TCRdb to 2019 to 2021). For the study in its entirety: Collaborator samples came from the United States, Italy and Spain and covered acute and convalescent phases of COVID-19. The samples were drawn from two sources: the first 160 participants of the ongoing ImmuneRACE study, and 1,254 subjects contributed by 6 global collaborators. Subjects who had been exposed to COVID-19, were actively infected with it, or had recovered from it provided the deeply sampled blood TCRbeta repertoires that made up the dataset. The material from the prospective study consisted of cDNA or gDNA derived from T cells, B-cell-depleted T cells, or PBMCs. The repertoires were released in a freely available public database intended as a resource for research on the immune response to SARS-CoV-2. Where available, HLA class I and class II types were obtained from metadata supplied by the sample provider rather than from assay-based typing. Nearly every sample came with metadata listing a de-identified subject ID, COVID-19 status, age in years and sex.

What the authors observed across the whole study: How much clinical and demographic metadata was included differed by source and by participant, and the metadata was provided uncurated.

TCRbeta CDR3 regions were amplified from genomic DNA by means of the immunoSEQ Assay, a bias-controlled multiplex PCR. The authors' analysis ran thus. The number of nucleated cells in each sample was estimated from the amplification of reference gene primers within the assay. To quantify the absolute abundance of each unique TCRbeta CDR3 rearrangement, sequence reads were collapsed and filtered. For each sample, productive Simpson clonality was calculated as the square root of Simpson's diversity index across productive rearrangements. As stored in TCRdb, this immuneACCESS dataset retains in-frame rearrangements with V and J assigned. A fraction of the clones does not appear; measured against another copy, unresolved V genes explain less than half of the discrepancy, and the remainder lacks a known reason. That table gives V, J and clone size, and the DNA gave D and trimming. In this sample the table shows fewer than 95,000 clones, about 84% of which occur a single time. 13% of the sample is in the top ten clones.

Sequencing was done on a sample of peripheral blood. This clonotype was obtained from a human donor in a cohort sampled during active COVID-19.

The CDR3 protein sequence reads: CASSSSGAQGRTGELFF. The DNA reads TGTGCCAGCAGCTCTAGTGGGGCGCAGGGCAGGACCGGGGAGCTGTTTTTT. The rearrangement combines TRBV7-3 with TRBJ2-2; tentative D gene TRBD1, with 5 bases matching. The CDR3 numbers 17 residues from cysteine through phenylalanine. Only the CDR3 portion is preserved as DNA: 51 bases, with reading frame beginning at the first base. V sheds 4 bases and J sheds 5 bases, leaving 20 bases between their ends. CDR1 SGHTA and CDR2 FQGTGA were looked up in the germline V gene.